The clone carrying this T cell receptor (beta chain) appeared a few times. The antigen remains unidentified. TCRdb itself ran the 5' RACE reads through MiXCR, one entry per CDR3 protein. The sample contains about 92,000 distinct CDR3 sequences, approximately 12% of which appear only once. The sample belongs to a study of spatial heterogeneity in lung cancer. About the research overall: Detected beta-chain sequences consistently exceeded alpha-chain sequences. Overall study findings and caveats: Relative to follow-up, resection was when ubiquitous expanded tumor TCRs appeared more in blood.

This CDR3 spans 13 amino acids. Trimming pared 4 bases from V and 6 bases from J, leaving 15 bases between. Germline V gene data show CDR1 as GTSNPN and CDR2 as SVGIG (reference sequence). The time point here: sample taken at primary tumor resection. TCRs were sequenced from unsorted whole RNA of tumor, nontumor lung or PBMC. The sequence came from a male donor with early-stage non-small cell lung cancer. The chain uses TRBV30 and TRBJ1-1; D is possibly TRBD1 (5 bases). Here the sequenced sample was PBMCs, taken at surgery. The CDR3 bases are TGTGCCTGGATGGTCCGGGGCCGGGCTGAAGCTTTCTTT. Its protein product is CAWMVRGRAEAFF.